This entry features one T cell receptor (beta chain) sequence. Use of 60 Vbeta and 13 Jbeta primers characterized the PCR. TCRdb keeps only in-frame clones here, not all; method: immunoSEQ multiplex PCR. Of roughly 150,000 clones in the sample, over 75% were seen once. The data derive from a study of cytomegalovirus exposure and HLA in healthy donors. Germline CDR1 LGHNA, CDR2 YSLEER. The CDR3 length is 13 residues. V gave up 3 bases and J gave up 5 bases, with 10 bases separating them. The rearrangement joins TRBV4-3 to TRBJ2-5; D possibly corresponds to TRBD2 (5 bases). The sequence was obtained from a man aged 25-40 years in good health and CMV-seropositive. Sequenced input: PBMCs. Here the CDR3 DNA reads TGCGCCAGCAGCCAGGGAGATGGGGAGACCCAGTACTTC. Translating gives CASSQGDGETQYF.